This TCR beta chain was identified in a study of T-cell reconstitution after alpha-beta-depleted transplantation in children. This clonotype showed up just a few times. Construction of the TCRbeta library involved unique molecular identifiers. TCRdb redid the calling of the PCR reads with MiXCR, one entry per CDR3 protein. Here the sample spans under 350,000 distinct CDR3 sequences, about 10% being singletons. V lost 4 bases, J lost 4 bases, and 4 bases stayed unmatched. The CDR3 extends over 14 amino acids. Germline CDR1 SGHRS, CDR2 YFSETQ. This specimen was PBMCs from the stem cell graft donor, taken from the stem cell graft. This sequence joins TRBV5-1 and TRBJ1-1, with TRBD1 matching 10 bases. The receptor comes from a human donor who donated a stem cell graft to a child with SCID. The CDR3: CASSIWTGGTEAFF. The CDR3 coding sequence is TGCGCCAGCAGCATATGGACAGGGGGCACTGAAGCTTTCTTT.